A single sample gave rise to the 4 T cell receptor beta chains below, sequenced in a study of T cell responses to AZD1222 COVID-19 vaccine. Repertoires were generated with immunoSEQ multiplex PCR, while TCRdb's copy carries only in-frame clones and drops some. The data hold some 95,000 clones, with around nine tenths observed a single time. The sequences come from peripheral blood, collected 28 days after the second AZD1222 dose. The receptors here all came from an adult who received the AZD1222 COVID-19 vaccine.

This sequence joins TRBV5-6 and TRBJ1-5, with D maybe TRBD1 (6 bases). With 4 bases removed from V and 1 base from J, the gap between germline ends came to 15 bases. Per germline, CDR1 SGHDT and CDR2 YYEEEE. This CDR3 is 16 amino acids long. Here the CDR3 reads CASSVGGGRSNQPQHF. The CDR3 coding sequence is TGTGCCAGCAGCGTCGGAGGGGGTAGGAGCAATCAGCCCCAGCATTTT. Using reference TRBV5-6 and TRBJ1-5 for the parts outside the CDR3, the full variable domain is DAGVTQSPTHLIKTRGQQVTLRCSPKSGHDTVSWYQQALGQGPQFIFQYYEEEERQRGNFPDRFSGHQFPNYSSELNVNALLLGDSALYLCASSVGGGRSNQPQHFGDGTRLSIL.

This rearrangement joins TRBV3-1 (or the pseudogene TRBV3-2) to TRBJ2-1; D is uncertain. This CDR3 comprises 12 residues. Germline V CDR1 and CDR2: LGHDT, YNNKEL (reference sequence). Trimming cost V 1 base and J 9 bases, with 7 bases left between them. CDR3 DNA: TGTGCCAGCAGCCAAGTGTCAGCTGAGCAGTTCTTC. Protein: CASSQVSAEQFF.

The CDR3 nucleotides read TGTGCCACCAGCAGAGAGACGGGCCCCTACGAGCAGTACTTC. This codes for CATSRETGPYEQYF. The chain recombines TRBV15 with TRBJ2-7; no definite D call. Trimming took off 0 bases at V and 2 bases at J, with 8 bases between the two ends. Germline V CDR1 and CDR2: LNHNV, YYDKDF (reference sequence). CDR3 length: 14 residues.

V usage is TRBV4-1 and J usage is TRBJ2-7, with D tentatively TRBD1 (6 bases). The germline V gene encodes CDR1 MGHRA and CDR2 YSYEKL. Trimming left V 1 base short and J 2 bases short, with 12 bases between. This CDR3 is built from 15 residues. CDR3 amino acids: CASSQVQGDPYEQYF. The CDR3 nucleotides read TGCGCCAGCAGCCAAGTACAGGGCGACCCCTACGAGCAGTACTTC.